The 5 T cell receptor beta chains listed next were all sequenced from one sample in a study of cytomegalovirus exposure and HLA in healthy donors. The protocol was immunoSEQ multiplex PCR, while the TCRdb copy is restricted to in-frame clones and leaves out a portion. Here the sample spans 60,000 to 80,000 clones, roughly 80% being singletons. Input material: PBMCs. Receptor source: a man aged 25-45 years in good health and CMV-seronegative.

This chain joins TRBV5-6 and TRBJ2-1, with D possibly being TRBD2 (5 bases). The CDR3 is 15 residues long. The germline V gene encodes CDR1 SGHDT and CDR2 YYEEEE. The V and J ends lost 6 bases and 0 bases respectively, with 13 bases between them. The CDR3: CASIVGSSSYNEQFF. As DNA, the CDR3 is TGTGCCAGCATCGTTGGGAGTAGCTCCTACAATGAGCAGTTCTTC. The full variable domain, its missing parts supplied by reference TRBV5-6 and TRBJ2-1, is DAGVTQSPTHLIKTRGQQVTLRCSPKSGHDTVSWYQQALGQGPQFIFQYYEEEERQRGNFPDRFSGHQFPNYSSELNVNALLLGDSALYLCASIVGSSSYNEQFFGPGTRLTVL.

The V and J genes are TRBV11-2 and TRBJ1-2; 8 positions agree with TRBD1. Per the germline V gene, CDR1 is SGHAT and CDR2 is FQNNGV. This CDR3 has 15 amino acids. V trimming: 5 bases; J trimming: 6 bases; junction bases outside the gene matches: 11. The CDR3 DNA follows: TGTGCCAGCAGCCCTCTCTCAGGGGGCGCGGATGGCTACACCTTC. Its translation: CASSPLSGGADGYTF.

This clone was observed once. The chain links TRBV7-3 to TRBJ2-7; maybe TRBD1 (5 bases). V lost 5 bases and J lost 3, with 11 bases in between. CDR1 and CDR2 (germline): SGHTA, FQGTGA. The CDR3 runs 13 residues. DNA of the CDR3: TGTGCCAGCAGCAAAGACAGAAACTACGAGCAGTACGTC. This encodes CASSKDRNYEQYV.

The CDR3 is CASSPHLGRGVPYEQYV. The CDR3 DNA reads TGTGCCAGCAGTCCCCATCTGGGCAGGGGGGTTCCCTACGAGCAGTACGTC. The chain carries TRBV27 and TRBJ2-7; TRBD1 might be the D (7 bases). Germline CDR1 and CDR2: MNHEY and SMNVEV (reference sequence). This CDR3 has 17 amino acids. Trimming took off 5 bases at V and 2 bases at J, with 22 bases between the two ends.

In DNA form, the CDR3 reads TGTGCCAGCAGGCCAAGAGGGTCAAAAAATAATTCACCCCTCCACTTT. Amino acids: CASRPRGSKNNSPLHF. The chain carries TRBV5-6 and TRBJ1-6, with unresolved D. Per the germline V gene, CDR1 is SGHDT and CDR2 is YYEEEE. The V gene lost 5 bases and the J gene lost 5 bases, with 17 bases spanning the gap. The CDR3 length is 16 residues.